The 9 T cell receptor beta chains listed next were all sequenced from one sample in a study of T cells expressing NK-cell markers. Using the 5' RACE reads, TCRdb records one entry per CDR3 protein without DNA. The sample has hundreds of thousands of distinct CDR3 sequences, and its top ten clones hold 7.3%. The sample comprised blood T cells: a sorted CD56 or NKG2C T cell subset, CD4+ or CD8+ T cells, or bulk PBMC T cells (not recorded which). The receptors stem from a woman aged 18-70 years in good health.

V usage is TRBV25-1 and J usage is TRBJ2-3; TCRdb indicates TRBD1, and absent DNA this call remains unverified. This CDR3 spans 13 amino acids. Germline V gene lookup returns CDR1 MGHDK and CDR2 SYGVNS. CDR3 sequence reads: CAIRDRVTDTQYF.

CDR3 region: CASSPLQGYTEAFF. The rearrangement links TRBV5-6 to TRBJ1-1; TCRdb reports TRBD1, a call that lacks DNA to check it against. The length of the CDR3 is 14 residues. Germline assignment: CDR1 SGHDT and CDR2 YYEEEE. The entire variable domain, with the rest obtained from reference TRBV5-6 and TRBJ1-1, is as follows: DAGVTQSPTHLIKTRGQQVTLRCSPKSGHDTVSWYQQALGQGPQFIFQYYEEEERQRGNFPDRFSGHQFPNYSSELNVNALLLGDSALYLCASSPLQGYTEAFFGQGTRLTVV.

This chain uses TRBV11-3 with TRBJ2-1; the TCRdb call, TRBD2, lacks DNA for checking. Germline CDR1 and CDR2: SGHNT and YENEEA. This CDR3 contains 14 residues. CDR3 protein: CASSLGVYGSKQFF.

The V call is TRBV10-3, the J call TRBJ2-7; as DNA is missing, the TRBD2 call by TCRdb cannot be tested. This CDR3 is 14 amino acids long. The germline CDR1 and CDR2 sequences are ENHRY and SYGVKD. CDR3 loop: CAISESGLAGETYF.

V and J are TRBV11-2 and TRBJ1-3; TCRdb picks TRBD1, but there is no DNA to check that call. The CDR3 sequence is 14 residues long. Germline CDR1 reads SGHAT; CDR2 reads FQNNGV. This CDR3 is CASSLGAPGNTIYF.

The V and J genes are TRBV6-5 and TRBJ2-2; the D call of TRBD1 rests on TCRdb alone, since no DNA is present to check it. The CDR3 runs to 15 residues. CDR1 is MNHEY, CDR2 SVGAGI, per germline. The chain's CDR3 is CASSYSLGGTGELFF.

The genes are TRBV10-3 and TRBJ2-5; TCRdb names TRBD2, which stays unverified in the absence of DNA. Germline V gives CDR1 ENHRY, CDR2 SYGVKD. This CDR3 spans 12 amino acids. The CDR3 protein is CAHSRGGETQYF.

The V and J genes are TRBV6-6 and TRBJ2-3; TCRdb proposes TRBD2, but this gene call is untestable without DNA. The CDR3 is 13 residues long. The germline V gene encodes CDR1 MNHNY and CDR2 SVGAGI (reference sequence). The CDR3 sequence is CASSYTAADTQYF.

This rearrangement joins TRBV12-3 or TRBV12-4 to TRBJ2-7; TCRdb selects TRBD2, and the lack of DNA leaves this call unchecked. The CDR3 length is 14 residues. CDR3 protein: CASSTGEVTYEQYF.